Listed here is a single T cell receptor (beta chain). Its antigen is currently unknown. The data derive from a study of T cell responses to AZD1222 COVID-19 vaccine. Study-wide results and caveats: The study found vaccine-associated CD4 TCRs spanning spike, dominant at 160-218 and 743-854. Clonal diversity may have been underestimated, and the donors were mostly white British, with more females than males.

V lost 7 bases and J lost 1, with 8 bases in between. The length of the CDR3 is 13 residues. The germline gives CDR1 MDHEN, CDR2 SYDVKM. The protocol was immunoSEQ multiplex PCR, while the TCRdb copy is restricted to in-frame clones and leaves out a portion. The sample shows about 99,000 clones, approximately 86% of them seen only once. The receptor comes from an adult who received the MenACWY meningococcal vaccine as a control. The chain employs TRBV28 and TRBJ1-3, with D unclear. The sequencing here drew on peripheral blood, taken 28 days after the second dose of the MenACWY control vaccine. As DNA, the CDR3 is TGTGCCAGCACCCTTCAATCTGGAAACACCATATATTTT. Its translation is CASTLQSGNTIYF.